These T cell receptor beta chains were read from a single sample in a study of T cell responses to AZD1222 COVID-19 vaccine. Using immunoSEQ multiplex PCR, the repertoire was profiled, and TCRdb retains in-frame clones only, with some absent. The data contain some 96,000 clones, roughly 84% of them singletons. Sequenced here: peripheral blood, sampled on day 0 of AZD1222 vaccination. Receptors originate from an adult in good health. Each CDR3 is given with its conserved first and last residue. The order of the fields is clone size, J gene, V gene, D gene, CDR3 protein, CDR3 DNA. The D gene is left open where the match is weak. Where a row states a size, it is once, few, many or the class of an expanded clone; other rows omit it.

-,TRBJ1-6,TRBV25-1,-,CASSEGGPFSYNSPLHF,TGTGCCAGCAGTGAGGGGGGACCCTTCTCCTATAATTCACCCCTCCACTTT
-,TRBJ1-2,TRBV2,-,CASRAQGRRDGYTF,TGTGCCAGCAGAGCTCAGGGAAGGAGGGATGGCTACACCTTC
-,TRBJ1-1,TRBV30,-,CAWSKWENTEAFF,TGTGCCTGGAGTAAATGGGAGAACACTGAAGCTTTCTTT
-,TRBJ1-1,TRBV6-6,-,CASSYPALNTEAFF,TGTGCCAGCAGTTACCCAGCCCTGAACACTGAAGCTTTCTTT
-,TRBJ2-2,TRBV4-1,-,CASSQAGMNTGELFF,TGCGCCAGCAGCCAAGCGGGGATGAACACCGGGGAGCTGTTTTTT
-,TRBJ2-7,TRBV15,-,CATSRDTLGYEQYF,TGTGCCACCAGCAGAGATACTTTAGGATACGAGCAGTACTTC
-,TRBJ2-3,TRBV9,-,CASSVAPRRDTQYF,TGTGCCAGCAGCGTAGCCCCACGTCGAGATACGCAGTATTTT
few,TRBJ2-7,TRBV4-1,TRBD1,CASSQDLPRQGFHEQYF,TGCGCCAGCAGCCAAGATCTCCCGCGACAGGGATTCCACGAGCAGTACTTC
-,TRBJ1-5,TRBV5-6,-,CASSLLGSTINQPQHF,TGTGCCAGCAGCTTGCTAGGCAGTACTATCAATCAGCCCCAGCATTTT
-,TRBJ1-2,TRBV12-3/TRBV12-4,-,CASSLYRKFAF,TGTGCCAGCAGTTTGTACAGAAAGTTCGCCTTC
-,TRBJ1-2,TRBV27,-,CASSLNSNYGYTF,TGTGCCAGCAGTTTAAATTCCAACTATGGCTACACCTTC
-,TRBJ2-1,TRBV25-1,TRBD1,CASSESRDRASYNEQFF,TGTGCCAGCAGTGAATCTCGGGACAGGGCCAGTTACAATGAGCAGTTCTTC
-,TRBJ2-2,TRBV4-3,-,CASSQWTANTGELFF,TGCGCCAGCAGCCAATGGACAGCCAACACCGGGGAGCTGTTTTTT
-,TRBJ1-4,TRBV9,-,CASSAFPSGASNEKLFF,TGTGCCAGCAGCGCCTTCCCTTCAGGGGCCTCTAATGAAAAACTGTTTTTT
-,TRBJ1-2,TRBV11-1,-,CASSSGQGLKSGYTF,TGTGCCAGCAGCTCAGGTCAGGGCCTGAAAAGTGGCTACACCTTC
once,TRBJ2-1,TRBV6-5,TRBD2,CASSWEGTSGAEQFF,TGTGCCAGCAGTTGGGAAGGGACTAGCGGGGCAGAGCAGTTCTTC
-,TRBJ1-3,TRBV20-1,-,CSASLNQAGNTIYF,TGCAGTGCTAGTTTGAACCAGGCTGGAAACACCATATATTTT
-,TRBJ2-7,TRBV10-3,TRBD1,CAIRQDRGSYEQYF,TGTGCCATCAGACAGGACAGGGGATCCTACGAGCAGTACTTC
once,TRBJ1-6,TRBV2,-,CASSEALGSPLHF,TGTGCCAGCAGTGAAGCGCTTGGTTCACCCCTCCACTTT
-,TRBJ2-1,TRBV5-1,TRBD2,CASSPGTSVYNEQFF,TGCGCCAGCAGTCCCGGGACTAGCGTATACAATGAGCAGTTCTTC
-,TRBJ2-4,TRBV6-1,TRBD2,CASSDELAGGAPSAKNIQYF,TGTGCCAGCAGTGACGAACTAGCGGGGGGAGCGCCTTCGGCCAAAAACATTCAGTACTTC
-,TRBJ1-6,TRBV28,TRBD1,CASFPVGQGLYNSPLHF,TGTGCCAGCTTCCCCGTGGGACAGGGCCTCTATAATTCACCCCTCCACTTT
once,TRBJ1-1,TRBV6-5,-,CASSYSAGNTEAFF,TGTGCCAGCAGTTACTCAGCGGGGAACACTGAAGCTTTCTTT
-,TRBJ1-6,TRBV30,-,CAWSVPVQGLSPLHF,TGTGCCTGGAGTGTACCAGTGCAGGGACTTTCACCCCTCCACTTT
-,TRBJ2-3,TRBV20-1,-,CSASLRAERDTQYF,TGCAGTGCTAGTTTGCGGGCGGAGCGGGATACGCAGTATTTT
-,TRBJ1-3,TRBV19,-,CASSNNRPGNTIYF,TGTGCCAGTAGTAATAACAGGCCTGGAAACACCATATATTTT
-,TRBJ2-5,TRBV14,-,CASSQVNEETQYF,TGTGCCAGCAGCCAAGTTAACGAAGAGACCCAGTACTTC
-,TRBJ1-3,TRBV2,-,CASSEQDYGNTIYF,TGTGCCAGCAGTGAACAGGACTATGGAAACACCATATATTTT
-,TRBJ2-5,TRBV14,-,CASSREWDTQYF,TGTGCCAGCAGCCGCGAATGGGACACCCAGTACTTC
-,TRBJ1-6,TRBV9,-,CASSVEVASSPLHF,TGTGCCAGCAGCGTAGAGGTAGCTTCCTCACCCCTCCACTTT
-,TRBJ2-5,TRBV7-7,-,CASSSSVGQETQYF,TGTGCTAGCAGCTCCTCGGTGGGACAAGAGACCCAGTACTTC
-,TRBJ1-2,TRBV18,-,CASSPLESTNYGYTF,TGTGCCAGCTCACCACTGGAATCAACTAACTATGGCTACACCTTC
-,TRBJ1-6,TRBV30,-,CAWSRRSSYNSPLHF,TGTGCCTGGAGTCGCCGTAGCTCCTATAATTCACCCCTCCACTTT
-,TRBJ2-7,TRBV7-3,-,CASSLFLGWEQYF,TGTGCCAGCAGCTTATTTTTGGGTTGGGAGCAGTACTTC
-,TRBJ1-6,TRBV30,TRBD1,CAWRGTANSPLHF,TGTGCCTGGAGGGGGACAGCCAATTCACCCCTCCACTTT
-,TRBJ2-7,TRBV18,-,CASSPRAYRDEQYF,TGTGCCAGCTCACCAAGGGCCTATCGGGACGAGCAGTACTTC
-,TRBJ1-5,TRBV5-1,-,CASSFGDSNQPQHF,TGCGCCAGCAGCTTTGGGGACAGCAATCAGCCCCAGCATTTT
-,TRBJ1-5,TRBV24-1,-,CATSAGATDFNQPQHF,TGTGCCACCAGTGCCGGGGCCACCGATTTCAATCAGCCCCAGCATTTT
-,TRBJ2-7,TRBV4-1,TRBD2,CASSRRLAAIYEQYF,TGCGCCAGCAGCCGTCGACTAGCGGCTATCTACGAGCAGTACTTC